This T cell receptor beta chain came from a study of blood T cell repertoires in COVID-19. About the study: The United States, Italy and Spain were the sources of the acute and convalescent COVID-19 samples. Nucleic acid was either cDNA or gDNA, and it came from T cells, B-cell-depleted T cells, or PBMCs.

Method: immunoSEQ multiplex PCR; TCRdb's copy keeps in-frame clones and lacks some. The sample holds under 40,000 clones; approximately 93% are singletons and the top ten take around 5.2%. V was cut by 4 bases and J by 8 bases, with 21 bases left in between. Germline V gene sequence: CDR1 SGHAT, CDR2 FQNNGV. The CDR3 is 16 amino acids. This chain joins TRBV11-2 and TRBJ1-3; maybe TRBD1 (5 bases). The clonotype originates from a human donor in a cohort sampled during active COVID-19. Material for sequencing was peripheral blood. The CDR3: CASSSLPGSQGDTIYF. In DNA form, the CDR3 reads TGTGCCAGCAGCTCCCTTCCCGGGTCTCAAGGGGACACCATATATTTT.